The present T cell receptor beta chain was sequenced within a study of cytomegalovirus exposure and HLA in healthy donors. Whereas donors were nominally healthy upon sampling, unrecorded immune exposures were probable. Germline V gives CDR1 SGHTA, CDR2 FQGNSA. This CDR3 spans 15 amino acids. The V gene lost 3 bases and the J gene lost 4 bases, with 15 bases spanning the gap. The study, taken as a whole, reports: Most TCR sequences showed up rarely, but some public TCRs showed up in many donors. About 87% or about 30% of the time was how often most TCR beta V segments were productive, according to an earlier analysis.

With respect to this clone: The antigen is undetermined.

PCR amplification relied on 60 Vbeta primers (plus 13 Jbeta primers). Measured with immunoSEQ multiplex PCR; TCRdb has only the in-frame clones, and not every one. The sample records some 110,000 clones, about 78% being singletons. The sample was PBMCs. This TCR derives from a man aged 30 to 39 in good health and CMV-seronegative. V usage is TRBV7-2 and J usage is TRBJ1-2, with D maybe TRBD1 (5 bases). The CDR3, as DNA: TGTGCCAGCAGCTTCCGCGACGGGGGAGTCTATGGCTACACCTTC. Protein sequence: CASSFRDGGVYGYTF. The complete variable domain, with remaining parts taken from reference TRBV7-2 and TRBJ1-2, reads GAGVSQSPSNKVTEKGKDVELRCDPISGHTALYWYRQSLGQGLEFLIYFQGNSAPDKSGLPSDRFSAERTGGSVSTLTIQRTQQEDSAVYLCASSFRDGGVYGYTFGSGTRLTVV.